One and the same sample provided the 30 T cell receptor beta chains below, sequenced in a study of blood T cell repertoires in COVID-19 (dated by TCRdb to about 2020). Library method: the immunoSEQ multiplex PCR assay. TCRdb mirrors the immuneACCESS table, restricted to in-frame sequences. Some clones are absent from its copies; in checked studies, under half trace to an unresolved V gene, and the reason for the others is unknown. In this sample the table shows around 150,000 clones, under 90% of which occur a single time. Jointly, the top ten make up approximately 6.6% of the sample. The sample comprised peripheral blood. The receptors come from a human donor in a cohort sampled during active COVID-19.

The chain joins TRBV5-1 to TRBJ2-1, with 8 bases aligning to TRBD2. Trimming took 4 bases from V and 6 from J; bases not matched to a gene: 12. The CDR3 length is 16 residues. Germline values: CDR1 SGHRS, CDR2 YFSETQ. CDR3 region: CASSQDPGLGSNEQFF. The CDR3 nucleotides read TGCGCCAGCAGCCAAGATCCGGGACTAGGTAGCAATGAGCAGTTCTTC.

J is TRBJ2-2 and V is TRBV5-8; a weak D match, TRBD1 (6 bases). The germline CDR1 and CDR2 sequences are SGHTS and YDEGEE. This CDR3 is 14 amino acids long. V was cut by 6 bases and J by 0 bases, with 9 bases left in between. The CDR3 region is CASTWTANTGELFF. Here the CDR3 DNA reads TGTGCCAGCACCTGGACAGCGAACACCGGGGAGCTGTTTTTT.

This clone has only a few counts. V gene TRBV5-1 combines with J gene TRBJ1-6; D might be TRBD1 (6 bases). Germline values: CDR1 SGHRS, CDR2 YFSETQ. Trimming stripped 0 bases from V and 0 bases from J, with 7 bases between. The CDR3 totals 16 residues. This CDR3 reads CASSLDRVSYNSPLHF. The CDR3 DNA reads TGCGCCAGCAGCTTGGACAGGGTCTCCTATAATTCACCCCTCCACTTT.

This clone is a singleton in its sample. The chain joins TRBV29-1 to TRBJ2-1; TRBD2 might be the D (7 bases). The CDR3 is 16 residues long. Germline V gene sequence: CDR1 SQVTM, CDR2 ANQGSEA. The V end was cut by 1 base, the J end by 8 bases, with 21 bases between. Written as DNA, the CDR3 is TGCAGCGTTGAAGGGGGAGTGGGGGGGCAGTTACATGAGCAGTTCTTC. Its translation: CSVEGGVGGQLHEQFF.

The genes are TRBV7-6 and TRBJ2-7; 10 positions match TRBD1. V shed 5 bases, J shed 5 bases, and the junction held 12 bases outside the gene matches. The CDR3 runs to 16 residues. Germline loops: CDR1 SGHVS, CDR2 FNYEAQ. In DNA, the CDR3 is TGTGCCAGCAGCCTGAATGAACCGACAGGGGGCAACGAGCAGTACTTC. Amino acid sequence: CASSLNEPTGGNEQYF.

The rearrangement joins TRBV21-1 to TRBJ1-4. TRBV21-1 counts as a pseudogene. CDR3 length: 15 residues. This chain's CDR3 is CASSKVSRLEEKLFF. CDR3 coding DNA: TGTGCCAGCAGCAAAGTTAGCCGCCTGGAGGAAAAACTGTTTTTT.

The chain combines TRBV6-5 with TRBJ2-7; TRBD2 aligns across 8 bases. Germline assignment: CDR1 MNHEY and CDR2 SVGAGI. J gave up 6 bases and V 7 bases, and 8 bases lay outside the gene matches. This CDR3 spans 13 amino acids. This CDR3 is CASTGLVTSEQYF. CDR3 coding DNA: TGTGCCAGCACGGGACTAGTTACGAGCGAGCAGTACTTC.

V and J are TRBV4-1 and TRBJ2-1, with 8 bases aligning to TRBD1. The CDR3 covers 13 residues. Germline CDR1 reads MGHRA; CDR2 reads YSYEKL. J lost 6 bases, V lost 4 bases, and 2 bases had no gene match. CDR3 in DNA: TGCGCCAGCAGCCCACAGGGGGTCAATGAGCAGTTCTTC. This encodes CASSPQGVNEQFF.

The V call is TRBV7-8, the J call TRBJ2-1; 7 nucleotides match TRBD2. CDR1 SGHVS and CDR2 FQNEAQ come from the germline V gene. With 2 bases clipped from V and 9 bases from J, the junction kept 10 bases outside the gene matches. CDR3 length: 15 residues. CDR3 region: CASSLSGLEGSEQFF. CDR3 nucleotide sequence: TGTGCCAGCAGCTTAAGTGGACTAGAGGGCAGTGAGCAGTTCTTC.

The genes are TRBV5-4 and TRBJ2-1; 9 bases are shared with TRBD2. CDR1 is SGHNT and CDR2 is YYREEE in the germline V gene (reference sequence). V shed 3 bases and J 2 bases; nucleotides not matched to a gene: 6. This CDR3 is 16 amino acids long. In DNA, the CDR3 is TGTGCCAGCAGCTCCGATAGCGGGGGCGCCTACAATGAGCAGTTCTTC. Residues: CASSSDSGGAYNEQFF. Full variable domain (rest looked up from reference TRBV5-4 and TRBJ2-1): ETGVTQSPTHLIKTRGQQVTLRCSSQSGHNTVSWYQQALGQGPQFIFQYYREEENGRGNFPPRFSGLQFPNYSSELNVNALELDDSALYLCASSSDSGGAYNEQFFGPGTRLTVL.

This clone was detected a few times. The chain recombines TRBV24-1 with TRBJ2-2; 8 nucleotides line up with TRBD1. The junction had 3 bases not matched to a gene; V was cut back by 4 bases and J by 0 bases. The CDR3 totals 16 residues. CDR1 KGHDR and CDR2 SFDVKD come from the germline V gene. CDR3 residues: CATSEAGGPNTGELFF. As DNA, the CDR3 is TGTGCCACCAGTGAGGCAGGGGGCCCGAACACCGGGGAGCTGTTTTTT.

The rearrangement uses TRBV5-6 and TRBJ1-6; TRBD1 aligns across 9 bases. V shed 4 bases, J shed 7 bases, and the junction held 3 bases outside the gene matches. The V gene's germline CDR1 is SGHDT and CDR2 YYEEEE. CDR3 length: 14 residues. Here the CDR3 reads CASSPDRGNSPLHF. CDR3 sequence (DNA): TGTGCCAGCAGCCCCGACAGGGGGAATTCACCCCTCCACTTT.

The chain links TRBV7-9 to TRBJ2-3, with 10 positions matching TRBD2. CDR1 is SEHNR and CDR2 is FQNEAQ in the germline V gene (reference sequence). The CDR3 covers 15 residues. The trim removed 5 bases at V and 2 bases at J, leaving 4 bases unmatched. CDR3 region: CASSPLAGATDTQYF. CDR3 bases: TGTGCCAGCAGCCCCCTAGCGGGGGCCACAGATACGCAGTATTTT. Together with reference TRBV7-9 and TRBJ2-3, the CDR3 gives the full variable domain: DTGVSQNPRHKITKRGQNVTFRCDPISEHNRLYWYRQTLGQGPEFLTYFQNEAQLEKSRLLSDRFSAERPKGSFSTLEIQRTEQGDSAMYLCASSPLAGATDTQYFGPGTRLTVL.

This clone was detected once. The chain is built from TRBV9 and TRBJ1-1, with 8 bases fitting TRBD1. CDR1 SGDLS and CDR2 YYNGEE come from the germline V gene. The CDR3 sequence is 12 residues long. V was clipped by 4 bases and J by 7 bases; unmatched bases: 3. CDR3 region: CASSPGQDEAFF. CDR3 sequence (DNA): TGTGCCAGCAGCCCGGGACAGGATGAAGCTTTCTTT.

The table lists this clone with a count of one. The gene calls are TRBV19 and TRBJ2-2; 7 bases align to TRBD1. The CDR3 is made up of 16 amino acids. J gave up 1 base and V 9 bases, and 11 bases lay outside the gene matches. Germline values: CDR1 LNHDA, CDR2 SQIVND (reference sequence). The CDR3: CASSAHRDRNTGELFF. The DNA of the CDR3 is TGTGCCAGCTCTGCACACCGGGACAGGAACACCGGGGAGCTGTTTTTT.

The chain is built from TRBV20-1 and TRBJ1-4, with D perhaps TRBD1 (5 bases). The germline V and J ends were trimmed by 3 bases and 3 bases, with 20 bases remaining between them. Looked up from germline, CDR1 is DFQATT and CDR2 is SNEGSKA (reference sequence). The CDR3 loop spans 17 amino acids. The CDR3 is CSASPIAGSTANEKLFF. CDR3 bases: TGCAGTGCTAGTCCCATCGCAGGGTCGACGGCTAATGAAAAACTGTTTTTT.

This clone was counted between two and nine times. The V gene is TRBV7-2, the J gene TRBJ1-1; unclear D gene. With 7 bases removed from V and 5 bases from J, the gap between germline ends came to 20 bases. This CDR3 region has 15 residues. Germline values: CDR1 SGHTA, CDR2 FQGNSA. The CDR3 protein is CASIPSTGRVTEAFF. Here the CDR3 DNA reads TGTGCCAGCATCCCCTCAACTGGGAGAGTTACTGAAGCTTTCTTT.

This sequence joins TRBV6-5 and TRBJ2-2; 8 positions match TRBD1. Per germline, CDR1 MNHEY and CDR2 SVGAGI. V gave up 10 bases and J gave up 0 bases; unmatched junction bases: 4. The CDR3 totals 14 residues. CDR3 nucleotide sequence: TGTGCCACCTCGGACAGGGCGAACACCGGGGAGCTGTTTTTT. As protein: CATSDRANTGELFF.

CDR3 in DNA: TGTGCCAGTAGTGTTGACACAGGGGGCAAATCACCCCTCCACTTT. Its translation: CASSVDTGGKSPLHF. The chain joins TRBV19 to TRBJ1-6, with TRBD1 identical over 9 bases. J lost 10 bases, V lost 5 bases, and 9 bases had no gene match. The CDR3 has 15 amino acids. CDR1 and CDR2 from the germline V gene are LNHDA and SQIVND (reference sequence). The whole variable domain, filled in from reference TRBV19 and TRBJ1-6, reads DGGITQSPKYLFRKEGQNVTLSCEQNLNHDAMYWYRQDPGQGLRLIYYSQIVNDFQKGDIAEGYSVSREKKESFPLTVTSAQKNPTAFYLCASSVDTGGKSPLHFGNGTRLTVT.

This rearrangement joins TRBV19 to TRBJ2-6; 15 bases agree with TRBD2. CDR3 length: 20 residues. Unmatched junction bases numbered 8, after V lost 5 bases and J lost 0 bases. The germline V gene has CDR1 LNHDA and CDR2 SQIVND (reference sequence). CDR3 in DNA: TGTGCCAGTAGTGCTTACGGGACTAGCGGGGGGAACTCTGGGGCCAACGTCCTGACTTTC. Translating it yields CASSAYGTSGGNSGANVLTF. Based on the CDR3 plus reference TRBV19 and TRBJ2-6, the full variable domain is DGGITQSPKYLFRKEGQNVTLSCEQNLNHDAMYWYRQDPGQGLRLIYYSQIVNDFQKGDIAEGYSVSREKKESFPLTVTSAQKNPTAFYLCASSAYGTSGGNSGANVLTFGAGSRLTVL.

This chain connects TRBV5-5 to TRBJ2-5, with TRBD2 matching over 9 bases. The CDR3 contains 16 residues. The junction had 14 bases not matched to a gene; V was cut back by 3 bases and J by 8 bases. Germline CDR1 is SGHKS and CDR2 is YYEKEE (reference sequence). The CDR3 protein is CASSSPRGAGGRTQYF. The CDR3 bases are TGTGCCAGCAGCTCCCCACGAGGTGCGGGGGGGCGTACCCAGTACTTC.

The chain has TRBV19 and TRBJ2-7, with TRBD2 as a possible D gene (6 bases). Deletions cut 3 bases from V and 0 bases from J, with 12 bases between. The CDR3 spans 15 residues. CDR1 is LNHDA and CDR2 is SQIVND in the germline V gene (reference sequence). The CDR3 loop reads CASSIAEGISYEQYF. The CDR3 bases are TGTGCCAGTAGTATCGCGGAGGGAATCTCCTACGAGCAGTACTTC. Drawing the rest from reference TRBV19 and TRBJ2-7, the complete variable domain is DGGITQSPKYLFRKEGQNVTLSCEQNLNHDAMYWYRQDPGQGLRLIYYSQIVNDFQKGDIAEGYSVSREKKESFPLTVTSAQKNPTAFYLCASSIAEGISYEQYFGPGTRLTVT.

This clone was counted a single time. This rearrangement joins TRBV5-4 to TRBJ1-3; no clear D gene. Per germline, CDR1 SGHNT and CDR2 YYREEE (reference sequence). This CDR3 contains 15 residues. The V and J ends lost 6 bases and 0 bases respectively, with 13 bases between them. In DNA form, the CDR3 reads TGTGCCAGCACCACGGGTGGCATCTCTGGAAACACCATATATTTT. This sequence encodes CASTTGGISGNTIYF.

Concerning this clone itself: A much bigger clone sits one base away, suggesting this may be a read error. The chain employs TRBV6-2 or TRBV6-3 and TRBJ2-3; D possibly corresponds to TRBD2 (6 bases). Trimming pared 5 bases from V and 2 bases from J, leaving 8 bases between. Germline-derived CDR1 and CDR2 are MNHEY and SVGEGT. This CDR3 contains 13 residues. The CDR3 loop is CASSRDFTDTQYF. The CDR3, as DNA: TGTGCCAGCAGTCGGGACTTCACAGATACGCAGTATTTT.

A single count supports this clone. The chain is built from TRBV7-8 and TRBJ2-4; D is perhaps TRBD1 (6 bases). Looked up from germline, CDR1 is SGHVS and CDR2 is FQNEAQ. Trimming shortened V by 7 bases and J by 0 bases, and 13 bases separated the two germline ends. The CDR3 has 15 residues. The chain's CDR3 is CASTVGQLAKNIQYF. Here the CDR3 DNA reads TGTGCCAGCACCGTAGGACAGCTAGCCAAAAACATTCAGTACTTC.

V and J are TRBV11-2 and TRBJ2-7; D not certain. Trimming took off 5 bases at V and 3 bases at J, with 14 bases between the two ends. The germline V gene encodes CDR1 SGHAT and CDR2 FQNNGV. This CDR3 is built from 14 residues. The CDR3 region is CASSPELGDYEQYF. The CDR3 nucleotides are TGTGCCAGCAGCCCAGAGCTCGGAGACTACGAGCAGTACTTC.

The chain joins TRBV12-3 or TRBV12-4 to TRBJ2-1; TRBD1 is a possible D gene (5 bases). This CDR3 is built from 13 residues. Trimming cost V 7 bases and J 5 bases, with 12 bases left between them. The CDR3 loop is CASTGSLDNEQFF. CDR3 nucleotide sequence: TGTGCCAGCACAGGGTCACTTGACAATGAGCAGTTCTTC.

This rearrangement joins TRBV25-1 to TRBJ1-2; the D is unclear. The length of the CDR3 is 12 residues. Trimming took off 5 bases at V and 7 bases at J, with 11 bases between the two ends. Looked up from germline, CDR1 is MGHDK and CDR2 is SYGVNS. Here the CDR3 DNA reads TGTGCCAGCAGTCCCGCCGGAGGTGGCTACACCTTC. It is translated as CASSPAGGGYTF.

The chain carries TRBV30 and TRBJ2-3, with TRBD1 as a possible D gene (6 bases). Trimming removed 1 base at V and 2 bases at J, with 10 bases between. Germline V CDR1 and CDR2: GTSNPN, SVGIG (reference sequence). The CDR3 length is 14 residues. CDR3 sequence reads: CAWSATGFTDTQYF. In DNA, the CDR3 is TGTGCCTGGAGTGCGACAGGCTTCACAGATACGCAGTATTTT.

CDR3 residues: CASSLEQANYGYTF. The DNA for the CDR3 is TGTGCCAGCAGCTTGGAACAGGCTAACTATGGCTACACCTTC. This chain uses TRBV5-5 with TRBJ1-2; perhaps TRBD1 as D (5 bases). Per the germline V gene, CDR1 is SGHKS and CDR2 is YYEKEE (reference sequence). V was trimmed by 0 bases and J by 0 bases, leaving 6 bases between them. The CDR3 covers 14 residues.